A single sample gave rise to the 21 T cell receptor gamma chains below, sequenced in a study of γδ T cells in repeated Plasmodium falciparum infection. Vgamma9/Vdelta2+ and Vdelta2-negative gammadelta T cells were flow-sorted from PBMC for bulk sequencing. TCRdb called clones from the multiplex PCR reads again using CATT. The sample has 14,000 or so gamma-chain clones; more than 1.5% are singletons. Sequencing was done on a sample of gamma-delta T cells from blood. These receptors were taken from a pool of human donors (malaria-infected and uninfected, not separated).

This clone was seen many times. The TCRdb record carries a much larger clone's protein, which differs from this DNA's translation at residue 4; a read error is the likely cause, and the protein listed here is the DNA translation. This sample includes further DNA sequences coding for the same CDR3. The CDR3 bases are TGTGCCACCCGGGCCCATCATCCACGTAGTAGTGATTGGATCAAGACGTTT. As protein: CATRAHHPRSSDWIKTF. V is TRGV4 and J is TRGJP2. The J gene, missing from TCRdb, was assigned here through DNA to germline matching. The CDR3 loop spans 17 amino acids. Germline lookup yields CDR1 EGSTGY and CDR2 YDSYTSSV. J lost 1 base, V lost 9 bases, and 17 bases had no gene match.

This clone has more than one count but fewer than ten. This DNA translates differently at residue 6 from the TCRdb protein, which is that of a much larger clone; a read error is likely, and the protein shown is the DNA's own translation. The chain uses TRGV9 and TRGJ1 or TRGJ2. V lost 3 bases to trimming and J lost 1 base; unmatched junction nucleotides: 15. The germline CDR1 and CDR2 sequences are GITISATS and ISYDGTV (reference sequence). The CDR3 consists of 17 residues. CDR3 residues: CALWELLGIGNYYKKLF. CDR3 sequence (DNA): TGTGCCTTGTGGGAGTTGCTTGGGATAGGAAATTATTATAAGAAACTCTTT.

On this clone: TCRdb's protein for this DNA is that of a much larger clone and differs from the translation at residue 3, likely a read error; the protein shown is the DNA translation. The rearrangement joins TRGV2 to TRGJ1 or TRGJ2. Germline V gives CDR1 EGSNGY, CDR2 YDSYNSKV. CDR3 length: 13 amino acids. CDR3 DNA sequence: TGTGCCCCCTGGGACGGGCTCCACTATAAGAAACTCTTT. Translated, it gives CAPWDGLHYKKLF.

The chain uses TRGV4 and TRGJ1 or TRGJ2. In germline, CDR1 is EGSTGY, CDR2 YDSYTSSV. J lost 15 bases, V lost 5 bases, and 10 bases had no gene match. This CDR3 has 10 amino acids. The CDR3 region is CATWAHVGLF. The CDR3 region has the DNA TGTGCCACCTGGGCCCATGTGGGACTCTTT.

This clone was picked up many times. This probably arose from a read error, given a far larger clone one base away. The chain has TRGV3 and TRGJ1 or TRGJ2. CDR1 and CDR2 from the germline V gene are VTNTFY and YDVSTARD (reference sequence). Unmatched junction bases numbered 4, after V lost 2 bases and J lost 3 bases. The CDR3 length is 13 residues. CDR3 sequence reads: CATWDTSYYKKLF. Here the CDR3 DNA reads TGTGCCACCTGGGACACCAGTTATTATAAGAAACTCTTT.

This clone was counted many times. TCRdb assigns this DNA the protein of a much larger clone, which departs from its translation at residue 4; this likely reflects a read error, and the protein shown comes from translating the DNA. Other nucleotide sequences in the sample specify the same CDR3. The rearrangement joins TRGV9 to TRGJP. The CDR3 covers 15 residues. Per germline, CDR1 GITISATS and CDR2 ISYDGTV (reference sequence). DNA for the CDR3: TGTGCCTTGAGGGAGGTGGAGTTGGGCAAAAAAATCAAGGTATTT. It yields the protein CALREVELGKKIKVF.

This clone was detected only a few times. A far larger clone is just one base off, so this is likely a read error. The sample contains more than one DNA sequence encoding this CDR3. There is no J gene call, but TRGV9 is given as the V gene. The CDR3 is 18 residues long. Per germline, CDR1 GITISATS and CDR2 ISYDGTV (reference sequence). DNA for the CDR3: TGTGCCTTGTGGGACCTACCTGGGGGGGAGTTGGGCAAAAAAATCAAGGTATTC. Translated, it gives CALWDLPGGELGKKIKVF.

The table lists this clone with many counts. The likely explanation is a read error, given a far larger clone one base away. Other DNA sequences of this sample code for an identical CDR3. The J gene went uncalled, whereas the V gene is TRGV9. In germline, CDR1 is GITISATS, CDR2 ISYDGTV (reference sequence). The CDR3 spans 15 residues. The CDR3 loop is CALWEAGLGKKIKVF. The CDR3 region has the DNA TGTGCCTTGTGGGAGGCGGGGCTGGGCAAAAAAATTAAGGTATTT.

At least ten counts were recorded for this clone. TCRdb has a much larger clone's protein, which differs at residue 13 from the translation of this DNA, likely because of a read error; what is shown is the protein translated from the DNA. The CDR3 is CATWDSSRSDWIETF. CDR3 DNA: TGTGCCACCTGGGACAGTTCACGTAGTGATTGGATCGAGACGTTT. The V gene corresponds to TRGV5; no J gene was called. CDR3 length: 15 residues. The V gene's germline CDR1 is VINAFY and CDR2 YDVSNSKD.

Concerning this clone: The protein that TCRdb holds for this DNA derives from a much larger clone and differs from the translated DNA at residue 11, which likely indicates a read error; the protein shown here is translated from the DNA. The rearrangement links TRGV4 to TRGJP1. Germline matching of the DNA provided the J gene here, since TCRdb leaves it blank. There are 18 residues in the CDR3. CDR1 and CDR2 from the germline V gene are EGSTGY and YDSYTSSV. V lost 1 base to trimming and J lost 4 bases; unmatched junction nucleotides: 15. Here the CDR3 reads CATWDGTPLMVTGWFKIF. DNA of the CDR3: TGTGCCACCTGGGATGGTACTCCTTTAATGGTCACTGGTTGGTTCAAGATATTT.

Only a few counts were recorded for this clone. The amino acid sequence in TCRdb belongs to a much larger clone and departs from this DNA's translation at residue 4, likely a sequencing read error; the sequence shown is translated from the DNA. J is TRGJP and V is TRGV9. The J gene, absent from TCRdb, was called here by matching the DNA to germline. Germline V lookup: CDR1 GITISATS, CDR2 ISYDGTV (reference sequence). There are 18 residues in the CDR3. The CDR3 region has the DNA TGTGCCTTGCGGGAGCCCCGCCATGGAGAGTTGGGCAAAAAAATCAAGGTATTT. Encoded protein: CALREPRHGELGKKIKVF.

To note about this clone: This likely reflects a read error, since a far larger clone is one base away. Distinct nucleotide sequences in the sample also encode this CDR3. The chain uses TRGV5 and TRGJ1 or TRGJ2. Matching the DNA to germline supplied the J gene, which TCRdb does not give. This CDR3 is 18 amino acids long. Germline lookup yields CDR1 VINAFY and CDR2 YDVSNSKD. CDR3 in amino acids: CATWDRRGDGSNYYKKLF. The CDR3 bases are TGCGCCACCTGGGACAGGCGTGGGGATGGCTCGAATTATTATAAGAAACTCTTT.

This clone was detected many times. TCRdb's listed protein matches a much larger clone and diverges from this DNA's translation at residue 6, likely through a read error; the protein shown comes from the DNA. The sample contains more than one DNA sequence encoding this CDR3. The V and J genes are TRGV9 and TRGJP. This CDR3 contains 16 residues. CDR1 and CDR2 (germline): GITISATS, ISYDGTV (reference sequence). The junction had 4 bases not matched to a gene; V was cut back by 4 bases and J by 4 bases. The CDR3 bases are TGTGCCTTGTGGGACATTCAAGAGTTGGGCAAAAAAATCAAGGTATTT. Translated: CALWDIQELGKKIKVF.

There are a few counts of this clone. The mismatch at residue 4 between this DNA's translation and the TCRdb protein of a much larger clone likely reflects a read error; the protein shown is translated from the DNA. The chain is built from TRGV9 and TRGJ1 or TRGJ2. TCRdb gives no J gene; it was assigned here by matching the DNA to germline. The germline V gene encodes CDR1 GITISATS and CDR2 ISYDGTV (reference sequence). The CDR3 sequence is 11 residues long. The CDR3 bases are TGTGCCTTGCGGGAGGTTATGAAGAAACTCTTT. Translated: CALREVMKKLF.

There are many counts of this clone. The protein in TCRdb stems from a much larger clone and differs at residue 7 from this DNA's translation, likely a read error; here the protein is translated from the DNA. V and J are TRGV9 and TRGJ1 or TRGJ2. Because TCRdb records no J gene, it was assigned here through a match of the DNA to germline. Looked up from germline, CDR1 is GITISATS and CDR2 is ISYDGTV (reference sequence). The trim removed 2 bases at V and 2 bases at J, leaving 12 bases unmatched. The CDR3 spans 16 residues. CDR3 DNA: TGTGCCTTGTGGGAGGCCCAGAAGTTCTATTATTATAAGAAACTCTTT. Protein product: CALWEAQKFYYYKKLF.

Regarding this clone: The protein held in TCRdb is that of a much larger clone and does not match this DNA's translation at residue 5, likely because of a read error; the protein shown is translated from the DNA. The CDR3 DNA reads TGTGCCTTGTGGGACCGGGTGGGGTTCAAGATATTT. This translates into CALWDRVGFKIF. The chain uses TRGV9 and TRGJP1. TCRdb gives no J gene; it was assigned here by matching the DNA to germline. This CDR3 is 12 amino acids long. The ends lost 4 bases at V and 12 bases at J; junction bases unmatched: 8. CDR1 GITISATS and CDR2 ISYDGTV come from the germline V gene (reference sequence).

This clone turned up a few times. The amino acid sequence in TCRdb belongs to a much larger clone and departs from this DNA's translation at residue 13, likely a sequencing read error; the sequence shown is translated from the DNA. The J gene is TRGJ1 or TRGJ2, the V gene TRGV9. TCRdb lists no J gene, so it was determined here by aligning the DNA to germline. CDR1 and CDR2 from the germline V gene are GITISATS and ISYDGTV (reference sequence). There are 18 residues in the CDR3. CDR3 region: CALWEVQSYNSNCYKKLF. CDR3 nucleotides: TGTGCCTTGTGGGAGGTGCAGTCCTACAATTCGAATTGTTATAAGAAACTCTTT.

In the case of this clone: The DNA is left out, because the CDR3 cannot be placed on it with certainty; the CDR3 is given as TCRdb lists it. The V segment is TRGV9, and no J call was made. Germline CDR1 reads GITISATS; CDR2 reads ISYDGTV (reference sequence). The CDR3 contains 32 residues when both ends are counted. CDR3 sequence reads: CALWGDSNYIRNSLAVEQHWLSQVSIGRIQHF.

There are many counts of this clone. The V call is TRGV8, the J call TRGJP2. The CDR3 consists of 17 residues. V lost 2 bases to trimming and J lost 2 bases; unmatched junction nucleotides: 11. In germline, CDR1 is VENAVY, CDR2 YDSYNSRV. The CDR3 bases are TGTGCCACCTGGGATATGTTGGAGGGGAGTAGTGATTGGATCAAGACGTTT. Residues: CATWDMLEGSSDWIKTF.

By proportion, this clone is medium-sized. The same CDR3 arises from other DNA sequences in this sample as well. V usage is TRGV3 and J usage is TRGJ1 or TRGJ2. J gave up 3 bases and V 0 bases, and 11 bases lay outside the gene matches. This CDR3 region has 16 residues. Germline V gene sequence: CDR1 VTNTFY, CDR2 YDVSTARD (reference sequence). The CDR3 DNA is TGTGCCACCTGGGACAGGCCCCAAGACCGTTATTATAAGAAACTCTTT. Its protein product is CATWDRPQDRYYKKLF.

This clone has at least ten counts. The CDR3 sequence is CATSGAKPDWIKTF. For the CDR3, the DNA is TGTGCCACTTCCGGGGCCAAACCTGATTGGATCAAGACGTTT. The J gene is TRGJP2, the V gene TRGV8. Since TCRdb gives no J gene, matching the DNA to germline was used here to assign it. Germline V gives CDR1 VENAVY, CDR2 YDSYNSRV. The CDR3 runs 14 residues. Trimming at V came to 10 bases and at J to 7 bases, leaving 15 bases not matched to a gene.